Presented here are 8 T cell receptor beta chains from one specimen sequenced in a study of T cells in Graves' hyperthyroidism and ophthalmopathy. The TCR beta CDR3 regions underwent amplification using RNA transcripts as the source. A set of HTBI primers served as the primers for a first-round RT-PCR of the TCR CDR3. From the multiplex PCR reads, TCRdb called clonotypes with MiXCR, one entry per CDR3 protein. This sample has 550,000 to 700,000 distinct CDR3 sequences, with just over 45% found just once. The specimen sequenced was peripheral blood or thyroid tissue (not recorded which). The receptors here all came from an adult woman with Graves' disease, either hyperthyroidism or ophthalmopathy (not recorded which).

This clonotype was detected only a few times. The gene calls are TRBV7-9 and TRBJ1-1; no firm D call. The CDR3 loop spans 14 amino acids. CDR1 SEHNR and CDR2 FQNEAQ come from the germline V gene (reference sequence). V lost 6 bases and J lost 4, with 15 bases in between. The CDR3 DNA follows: TGTGCCAGCAGTCTAGCGGTAGAGGGCACTGAAGCTTTCTTT. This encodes CASSLAVEGTEAFF.

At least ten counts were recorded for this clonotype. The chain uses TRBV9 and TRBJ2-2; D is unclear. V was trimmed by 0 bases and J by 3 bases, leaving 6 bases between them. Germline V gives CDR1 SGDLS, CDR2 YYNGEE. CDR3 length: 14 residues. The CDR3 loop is CASSVVADTGELFF. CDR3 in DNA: TGTGCCAGCAGCGTAGTGGCGGACACCGGGGAGCTGTTTTTT.

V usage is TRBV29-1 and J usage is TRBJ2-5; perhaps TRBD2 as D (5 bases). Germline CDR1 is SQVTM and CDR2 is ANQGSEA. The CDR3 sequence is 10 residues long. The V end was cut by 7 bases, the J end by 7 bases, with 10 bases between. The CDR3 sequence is CSALRGTQYF. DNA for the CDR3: TGCAGCGCCCTTCGGGGGACCCAGTACTTC.

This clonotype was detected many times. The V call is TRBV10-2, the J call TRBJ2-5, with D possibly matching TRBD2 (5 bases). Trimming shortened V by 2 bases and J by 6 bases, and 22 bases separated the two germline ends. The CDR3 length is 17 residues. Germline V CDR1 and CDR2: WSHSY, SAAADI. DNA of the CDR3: TGCGCCAGCAGTGAGGGGAGTGTATGGCAGCCTAGGAAGACCCAGTACTTC. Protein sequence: CASSEGSVWQPRKTQYF.

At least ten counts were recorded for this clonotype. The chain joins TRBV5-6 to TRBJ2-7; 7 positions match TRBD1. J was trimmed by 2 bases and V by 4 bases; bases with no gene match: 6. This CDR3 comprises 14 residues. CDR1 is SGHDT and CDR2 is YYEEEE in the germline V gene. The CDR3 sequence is CASSAGTETYEQYF. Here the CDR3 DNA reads TGTGCCAGCAGCGCCGGGACAGAAACCTACGAGCAGTACTTC. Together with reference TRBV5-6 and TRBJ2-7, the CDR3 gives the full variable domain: DAGVTQSPTHLIKTRGQQVTLRCSPKSGHDTVSWYQQALGQGPQFIFQYYEEEERQRGNFPDRFSGHQFPNYSSELNVNALLLGDSALYLCASSAGTETYEQYFGPGTRLTVT.

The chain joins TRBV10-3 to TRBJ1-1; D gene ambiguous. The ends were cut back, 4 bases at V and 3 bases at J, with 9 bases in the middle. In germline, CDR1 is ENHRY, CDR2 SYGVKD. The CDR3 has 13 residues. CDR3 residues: CAISAGAYTEAFF. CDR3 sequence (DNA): TGTGCCATCAGTGCTGGAGCCTACACTGAAGCTTTCTTT.

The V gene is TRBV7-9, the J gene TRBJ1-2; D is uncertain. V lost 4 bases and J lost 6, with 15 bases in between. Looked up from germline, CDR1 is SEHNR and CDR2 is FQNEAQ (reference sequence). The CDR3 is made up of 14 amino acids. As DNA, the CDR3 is TGTGCCAGCAGCTCACCCAATCCAAAGGATGGCTACACCTTC. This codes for CASSSPNPKDGYTF.

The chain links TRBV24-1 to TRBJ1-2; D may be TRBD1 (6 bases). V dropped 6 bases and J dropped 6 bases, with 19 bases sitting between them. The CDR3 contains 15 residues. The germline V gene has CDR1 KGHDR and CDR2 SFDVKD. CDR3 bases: TGTGCCACCAGTTCCGCGTATGGGGGGGCCGATGGCTACACCTTC. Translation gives CATSSAYGGADGYTF.